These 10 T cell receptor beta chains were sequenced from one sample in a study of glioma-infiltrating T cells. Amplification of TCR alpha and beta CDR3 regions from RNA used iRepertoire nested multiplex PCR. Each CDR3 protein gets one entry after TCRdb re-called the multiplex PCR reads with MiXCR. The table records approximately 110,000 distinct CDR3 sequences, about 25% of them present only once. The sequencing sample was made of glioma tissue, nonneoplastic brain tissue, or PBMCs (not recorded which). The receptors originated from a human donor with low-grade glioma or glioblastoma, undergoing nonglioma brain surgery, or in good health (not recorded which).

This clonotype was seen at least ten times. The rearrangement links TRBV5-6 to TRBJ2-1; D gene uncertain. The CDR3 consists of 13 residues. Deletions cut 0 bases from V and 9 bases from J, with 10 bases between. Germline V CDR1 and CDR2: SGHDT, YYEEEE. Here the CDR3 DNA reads TGTGCCAGCAGCTTGGAGGTTGCAAGTGAGCAGTTCTTC. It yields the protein CASSLEVASEQFF. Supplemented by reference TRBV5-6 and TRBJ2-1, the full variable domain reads DAGVTQSPTHLIKTRGQQVTLRCSPKSGHDTVSWYQQALGQGPQFIFQYYEEEERQRGNFPDRFSGHQFPNYSSELNVNALLLGDSALYLCASSLEVASEQFFGPGTRLTVL.

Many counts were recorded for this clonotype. This CDR3 is CASSPGQGQEPQHF. The CDR3 DNA sequence: TGTGCCAGCTCACCAGGACAGGGCCAAGAGCCCCAGCATTTT. V and J are TRBV18 and TRBJ1-5; TRBD1 matches at 8 bases. The CDR3 loop spans 14 amino acids. The V segment lost 2 bases and the J segment 8 bases; nucleotides outside the gene matches: 5. Germline CDR1 is KGHSH and CDR2 is LQKENI.

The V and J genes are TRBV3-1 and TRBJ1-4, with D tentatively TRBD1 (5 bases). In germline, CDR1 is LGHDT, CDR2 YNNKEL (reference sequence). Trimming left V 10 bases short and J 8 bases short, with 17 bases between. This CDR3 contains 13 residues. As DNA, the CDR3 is TGTGCCATCAGACAGCCACCGGGGGAAAAACTGTTTTTT. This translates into CAIRQPPGEKLFF. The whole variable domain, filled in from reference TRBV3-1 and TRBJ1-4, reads DTAVSQTPKYLVTQMGNDKSIKCEQNLGHDTMYWYKQDSKKFLKIMFSYNNKELIINETVPNRFSPKSPDKAHLNLHINSLELGDSAVYFCAIRQPPGEKLFFGSGTQLSVL.

The DNA for the CDR3 is TGTGCCACCAGTTCCTCCCAACTCGGCAGGGGCGCGGATACGCAGTATTTT. It translates to CATSSSQLGRGADTQYF. The chain uses TRBV24-1 and TRBJ2-3; possibly TRBD1 for D (6 bases). Germline CDR1 and CDR2: KGHDR and SFDVKD. The CDR3 is 17 residues long. Trimming pared 6 bases from V and 6 bases from J, leaving 24 bases between.

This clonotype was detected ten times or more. The DNA of the CDR3 is TGTGCCCCCTGGGGTATTTCCCAAGAGACCCAGTACTTC. Translation gives CAPWGISQETQYF. The chain joins TRBV7-9 to TRBJ2-5; D is undetermined. V lost 11 bases to trimming and J lost 1 base, with 14 bases between them. Germline V gene sequence: CDR1 SEHNR, CDR2 FQNEAQ (reference sequence). CDR3 length equals 13 residues.

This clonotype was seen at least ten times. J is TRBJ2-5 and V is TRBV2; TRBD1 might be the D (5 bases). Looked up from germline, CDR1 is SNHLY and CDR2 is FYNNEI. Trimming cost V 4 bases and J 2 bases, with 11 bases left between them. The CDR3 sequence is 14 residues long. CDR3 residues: CASSGQTKQETQYF. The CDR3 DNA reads TGTGCCAGCAGTGGACAGACGAAACAAGAGACCCAGTACTTC.

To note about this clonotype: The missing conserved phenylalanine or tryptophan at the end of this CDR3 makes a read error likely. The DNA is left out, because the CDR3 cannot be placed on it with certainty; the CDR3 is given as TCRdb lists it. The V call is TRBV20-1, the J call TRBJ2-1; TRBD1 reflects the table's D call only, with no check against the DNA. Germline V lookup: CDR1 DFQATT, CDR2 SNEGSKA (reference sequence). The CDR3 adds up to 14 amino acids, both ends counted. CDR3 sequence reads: CSARARGGYNEQSS.

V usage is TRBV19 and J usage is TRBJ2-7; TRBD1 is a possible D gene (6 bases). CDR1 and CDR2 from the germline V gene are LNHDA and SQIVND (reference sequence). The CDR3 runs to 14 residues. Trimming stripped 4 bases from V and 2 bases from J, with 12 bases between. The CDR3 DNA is TGTGCCAGTAGTAACCAGGGGCTCCCCTACGAGCAGTACTTC. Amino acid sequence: CASSNQGLPYEQYF. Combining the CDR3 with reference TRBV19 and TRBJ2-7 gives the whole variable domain DGGITQSPKYLFRKEGQNVTLSCEQNLNHDAMYWYRQDPGQGLRLIYYSQIVNDFQKGDIAEGYSVSREKKESFPLTVTSAQKNPTAFYLCASSNQGLPYEQYFGPGTRLTVT.

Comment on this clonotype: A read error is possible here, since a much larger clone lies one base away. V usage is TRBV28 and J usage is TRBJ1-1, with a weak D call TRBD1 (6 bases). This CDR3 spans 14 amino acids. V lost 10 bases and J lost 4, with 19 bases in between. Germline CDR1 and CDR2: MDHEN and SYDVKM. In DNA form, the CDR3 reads TGTGCCATCAGACCCCTACAGGGAACCACTGAAGCTTTCTTT. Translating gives CAIRPLQGTTEAFF.

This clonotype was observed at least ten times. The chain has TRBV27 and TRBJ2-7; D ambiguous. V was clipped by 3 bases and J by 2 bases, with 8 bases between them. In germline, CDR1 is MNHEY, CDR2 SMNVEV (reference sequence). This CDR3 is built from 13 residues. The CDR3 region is CASSLARTYEQYF. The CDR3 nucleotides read TGTGCCAGCAGTTTGGCCCGAACCTACGAGCAGTACTTC.